Presented here are 3 T cell receptor beta chains from one specimen sequenced in a study of molecular identifiers for immune sequencing clone quantification. Each CDR3 protein is one row after TCRdb ran MiXCR on the PCR reads. The table lists under 600,000 distinct CDR3 sequences, about 26% of them singletons. The sample comprised naive CD8+ T cells from blood, with Jurkat cell RNA spiked in. Subset: FACS-sorted CD8+CD4-CCR7+CD45RA+ naive T cells. These receptors came from a human donor in good health. Some libraries in this study had Jurkat cell RNA spiked in.

This clonotype appeared a few times. This sequence joins TRBV2 and TRBJ2-1; 10 bases align to TRBD2. This CDR3 contains 17 residues. The germline CDR1 and CDR2 sequences are SNHLY and FYNNEI. V shed 5 bases, J shed 4 bases, and the junction held 11 bases outside the gene matches. The CDR3 sequence: CASSNSPGTSVYNEQFF. In DNA form, the CDR3 reads TGTGCCAGCAGTAACAGTCCCGGGACTAGCGTATACAATGAGCAGTTCTTC.

The J gene is TRBJ2-1, the V gene TRBV27, with D perhaps being TRBD1 or TRBD2 (7 bases each). The germline V gene has CDR1 MNHEY and CDR2 SMNVEV (reference sequence). Trimming pared 3 bases from V and 6 bases from J, leaving 12 bases between. The CDR3 is 14 residues long. The chain's CDR3 is CASSLAGGANEQFF. The CDR3 nucleotides read TGTGCCAGCAGTTTGGCAGGGGGGGCCAATGAGCAGTTCTTC.

This clonotype appeared a few times. The chain links TRBV20-1 to TRBJ2-7; D perhaps matches TRBD1 (6 bases). Germline V lookup: CDR1 DFQATT, CDR2 SNEGSKA (reference sequence). CDR3 size: 13 residues. V lost 5 bases and J lost 0, with 11 bases in between. CDR3 in DNA: TGCAGTGCTCGGGACACCAACTCCTACGAGCAGTACTTC. Its translation is CSARDTNSYEQYF.